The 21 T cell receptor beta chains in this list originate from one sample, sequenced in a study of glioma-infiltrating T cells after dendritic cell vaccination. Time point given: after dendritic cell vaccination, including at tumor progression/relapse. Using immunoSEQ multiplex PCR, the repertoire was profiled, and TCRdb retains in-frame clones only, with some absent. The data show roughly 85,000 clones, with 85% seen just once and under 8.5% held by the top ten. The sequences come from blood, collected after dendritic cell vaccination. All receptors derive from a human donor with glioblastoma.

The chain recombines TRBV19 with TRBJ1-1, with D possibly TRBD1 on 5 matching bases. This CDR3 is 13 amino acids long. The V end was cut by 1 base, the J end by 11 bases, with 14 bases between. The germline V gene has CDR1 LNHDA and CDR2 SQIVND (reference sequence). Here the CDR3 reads CASSIAPGVDAFF. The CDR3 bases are TGTGCCAGTAGTATAGCACCGGGGGTGGACGCTTTCTTT.

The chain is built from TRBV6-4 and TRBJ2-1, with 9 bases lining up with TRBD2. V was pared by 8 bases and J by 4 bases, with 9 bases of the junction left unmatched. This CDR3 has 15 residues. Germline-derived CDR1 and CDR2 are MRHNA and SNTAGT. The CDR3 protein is CASGSGRLTYNEQFF. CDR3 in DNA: TGTGCCAGCGGGAGCGGGAGGCTGACTTACAATGAGCAGTTCTTC.

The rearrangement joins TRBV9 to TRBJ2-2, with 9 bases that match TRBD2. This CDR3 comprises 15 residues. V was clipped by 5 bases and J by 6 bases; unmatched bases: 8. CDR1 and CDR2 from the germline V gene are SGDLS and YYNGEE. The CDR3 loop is CASSFSGGVAGELFF. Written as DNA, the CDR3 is TGTGCCAGCAGTTTTAGCGGGGGTGTGGCCGGGGAGCTGTTTTTT.

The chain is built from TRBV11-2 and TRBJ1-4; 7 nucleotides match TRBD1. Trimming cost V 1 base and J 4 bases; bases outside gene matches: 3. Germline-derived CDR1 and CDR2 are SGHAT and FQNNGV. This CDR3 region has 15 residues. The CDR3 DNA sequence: TGTGCCAGCAGCTTAGGTGACAGGGATAATGAAAAACTGTTTTTT. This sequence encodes CASSLGDRDNEKLFF.

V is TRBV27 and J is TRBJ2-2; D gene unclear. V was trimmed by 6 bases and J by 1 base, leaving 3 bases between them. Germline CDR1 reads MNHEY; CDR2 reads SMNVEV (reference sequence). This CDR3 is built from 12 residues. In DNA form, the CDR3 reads TGTGCCAGCAGACTGAACACCGGGGAGCTGTTTTTT. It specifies CASRLNTGELFF.

The CDR3 here is CASSPGQGVYGYTF. The CDR3 nucleotides read TGTGCCAGCAGTCCGGGACAGGGAGTATATGGCTACACCTTC. V gene TRBV6-1 combines with J gene TRBJ1-2; 9 bases are shared with TRBD1. Looked up from germline, CDR1 is MNHNS and CDR2 is SASEGT. This CDR3 spans 14 amino acids. J was trimmed by 5 bases and V by 5 bases; bases with no gene match: 6.

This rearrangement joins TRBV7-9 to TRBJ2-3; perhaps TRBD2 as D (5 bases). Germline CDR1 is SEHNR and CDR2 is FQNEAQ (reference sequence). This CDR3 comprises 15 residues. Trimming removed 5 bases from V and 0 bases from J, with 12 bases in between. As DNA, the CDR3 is TGTGCCAGCAGCCGGGTCGGGGATAGCACAGATACGCAGTATTTT. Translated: CASSRVGDSTDTQYF.

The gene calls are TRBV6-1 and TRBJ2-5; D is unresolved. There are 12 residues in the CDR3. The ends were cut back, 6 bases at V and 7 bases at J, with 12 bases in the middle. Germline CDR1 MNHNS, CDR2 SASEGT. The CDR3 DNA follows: TGTGCCAGCAGCGAAACAAGTGGGACCCAGTACTTC. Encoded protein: CASSETSGTQYF.

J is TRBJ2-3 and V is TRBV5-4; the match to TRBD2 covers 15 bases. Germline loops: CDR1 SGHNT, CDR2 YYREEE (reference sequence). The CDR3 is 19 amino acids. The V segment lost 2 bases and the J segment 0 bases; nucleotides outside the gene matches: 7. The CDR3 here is CASSFEGLAGGFSTDTQYF. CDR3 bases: TGTGCCAGCAGCTTTGAAGGACTAGCGGGAGGGTTCAGCACAGATACGCAGTATTTT.

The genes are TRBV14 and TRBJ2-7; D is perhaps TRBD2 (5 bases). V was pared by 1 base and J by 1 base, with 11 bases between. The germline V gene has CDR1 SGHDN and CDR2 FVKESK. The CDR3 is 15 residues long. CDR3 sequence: CASSQGTESSYEQYF. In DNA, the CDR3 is TGTGCCAGCAGCCAAGGGACTGAGAGTTCCTACGAGCAGTACTTC.

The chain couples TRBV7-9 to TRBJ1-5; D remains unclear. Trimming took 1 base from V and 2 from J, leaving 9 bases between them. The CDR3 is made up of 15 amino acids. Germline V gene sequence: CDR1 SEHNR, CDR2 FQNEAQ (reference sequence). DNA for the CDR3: TGTGCCAGCAGCTTAGGTGATAGCGGCAATCAGCCCCAGCATTTT. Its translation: CASSLGDSGNQPQHF.

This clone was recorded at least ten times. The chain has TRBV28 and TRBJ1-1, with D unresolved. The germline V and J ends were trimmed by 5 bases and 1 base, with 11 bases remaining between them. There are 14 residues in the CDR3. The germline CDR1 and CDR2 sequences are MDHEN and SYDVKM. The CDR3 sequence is CASSPPRENTEAFF. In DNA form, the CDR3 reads TGTGCCAGCAGTCCCCCCCGGGAGAACACTGAAGCTTTCTTT.

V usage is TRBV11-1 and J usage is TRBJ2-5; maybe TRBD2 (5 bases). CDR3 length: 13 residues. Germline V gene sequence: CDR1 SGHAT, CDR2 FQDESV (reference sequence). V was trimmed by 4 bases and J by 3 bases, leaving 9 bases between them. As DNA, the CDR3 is TGTGCCAGCAGCTCAGAACTAGAAGAGACCCAGTACTTC. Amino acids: CASSSELEETQYF.

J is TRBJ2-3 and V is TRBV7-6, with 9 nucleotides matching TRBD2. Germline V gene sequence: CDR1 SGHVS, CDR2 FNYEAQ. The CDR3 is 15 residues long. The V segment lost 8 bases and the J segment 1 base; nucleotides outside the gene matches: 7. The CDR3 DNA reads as TGTGCCAGCGGGTTAGCGGGAGTGGGCACAGATACGCAGTATTTT. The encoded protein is CASGLAGVGTDTQYF.

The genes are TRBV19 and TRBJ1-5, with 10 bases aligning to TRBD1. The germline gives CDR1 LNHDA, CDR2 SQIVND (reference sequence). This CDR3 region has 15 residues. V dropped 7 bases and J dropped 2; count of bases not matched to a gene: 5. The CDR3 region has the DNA TGTGCCAGTAATTGGGACAGGGGTGGCAATCAGCCCCAGCATTTT. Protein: CASNWDRGGNQPQHF.

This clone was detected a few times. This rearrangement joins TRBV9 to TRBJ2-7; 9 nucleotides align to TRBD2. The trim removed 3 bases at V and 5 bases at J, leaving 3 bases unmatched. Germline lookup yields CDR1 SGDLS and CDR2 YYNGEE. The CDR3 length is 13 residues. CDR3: CASSAGLANEQYF. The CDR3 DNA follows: TGTGCCAGCAGCGCGGGACTAGCTAACGAGCAGTACTTC.

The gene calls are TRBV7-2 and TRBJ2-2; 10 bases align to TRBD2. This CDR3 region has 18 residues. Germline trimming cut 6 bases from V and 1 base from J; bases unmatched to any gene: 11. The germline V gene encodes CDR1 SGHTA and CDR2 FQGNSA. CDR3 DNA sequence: TGTGCCAGCAGTTACCACCTTCTAGCGGGAGAGAACACCGGGGAGCTGTTTTTT. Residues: CASSYHLLAGENTGELFF. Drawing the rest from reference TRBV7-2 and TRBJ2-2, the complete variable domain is GAGVSQSPSNKVTEKGKDVELRCDPISGHTALYWYRQSLGQGLEFLIYFQGNSAPDKSGLPSDRFSAERTGGSVSTLTIQRTQQEDSAVYLCASSYHLLAGENTGELFFGEGSRLTVL.

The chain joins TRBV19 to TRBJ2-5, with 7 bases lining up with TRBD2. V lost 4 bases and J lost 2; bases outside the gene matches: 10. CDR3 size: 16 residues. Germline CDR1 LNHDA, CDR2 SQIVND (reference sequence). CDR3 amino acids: CASSNRLASGQETQYF. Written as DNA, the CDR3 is TGTGCCAGTAGTAACCGGTTGGCTAGCGGACAAGAGACCCAGTACTTC. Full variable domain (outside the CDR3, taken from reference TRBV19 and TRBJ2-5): DGGITQSPKYLFRKEGQNVTLSCEQNLNHDAMYWYRQDPGQGLRLIYYSQIVNDFQKGDIAEGYSVSREKKESFPLTVTSAQKNPTAFYLCASSNRLASGQETQYFGPGTRLLVL.

The CDR3: CASRPRIQRVYVYGYTF. The DNA of the CDR3 is TGTGCCAGCAGACCCAGGATACAGAGGGTTTACGTTTATGGCTACACCTTC. The rearrangement joins TRBV5-6 to TRBJ1-2; D unclear. Germline V gives CDR1 SGHDT, CDR2 YYEEEE. CDR3 length equals 17 residues. Trimming took 5 bases from V and 5 from J, leaving 25 bases between them.

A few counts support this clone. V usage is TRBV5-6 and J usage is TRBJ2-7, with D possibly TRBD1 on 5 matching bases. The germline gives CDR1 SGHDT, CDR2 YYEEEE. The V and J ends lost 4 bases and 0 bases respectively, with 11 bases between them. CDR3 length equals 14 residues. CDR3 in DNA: TGTGCCAGCAGCCCGGTAGGGGACTCCTACGAGCAGTACTTC. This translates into CASSPVGDSYEQYF.

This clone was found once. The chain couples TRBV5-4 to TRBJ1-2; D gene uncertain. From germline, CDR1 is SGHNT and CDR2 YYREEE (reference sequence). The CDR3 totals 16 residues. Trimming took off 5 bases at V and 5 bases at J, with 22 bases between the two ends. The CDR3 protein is CASRLSEMGPGYGYTF. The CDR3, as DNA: TGTGCCAGCAGGTTGTCCGAAATGGGTCCGGGGTATGGCTACACCTTC.